This T cell receptor (beta chain) originates from a study of control samples from healthy donors and cancer patients. The data were produced by immunoSEQ multiplex PCR, yet TCRdb's version contains in-frame clones alone and is incomplete. The repertoire has 90,000 to 150,000 clones, roughly nine tenths of them found once; the top ten carry 40%. The CDR3 extends over 13 amino acids. Trimming left V 4 bases short and J 9 bases short, with 18 bases between. CDR1 and CDR2 from the germline V gene are GTSNPN and SVGIG (reference sequence). This TCR was sampled from a man between 45 and 60 years old in good health. The sequenced sample consisted of blood. The V and J genes are TRBV30 and TRBJ1-2, with unresolved D. In DNA form, the CDR3 reads TGTGCCTGGAAAGGTAGCTTCCGACTCCGCTACACCTTC. The encoded protein is CAWKGSFRLRYTF.